This TCR beta chain was obtained from a study of shared clonotypes between healthy human individuals. V was trimmed by 0 bases and J by 0 bases, leaving 7 bases between them. The length of the CDR3 is 14 residues. Germline V CDR1 and CDR2: SGHNT, YYREEE (reference sequence). Whole-study results and caveats: It was anticipated that sequencing depth would influence how many clonotypes donors shared.

This clone occurred a few times. Its matching antigen is unknown. This sample includes further DNA sequences coding for the same CDR3. TCRdb's copy holds only in-frame clones and misses some; the assay was immunoSEQ multiplex PCR. The sample yields approximately 2.3 million clones, just over 90% seen once. Healthy HIV-negative adults with no recent acute infections or vaccinations were recruited as donors. Naive CD45RA+ and memory CD45RA-negative subsets were split from CD4+ cells. Sequenced material: naive CD4+ T cells from PBMCs. Subset noted: CD45RA+ positively selected. The clonotype was recovered from a man aged 18 to 30 in good health. Some clones in this sample may be carry-over from other donors' samples. V usage is TRBV5-4 and J usage is TRBJ2-7, with D possibly TRBD2 on 5 matching bases. CDR3 bases: TGTGCCAGCAGCTTGGTCCGGGACTCCTACGAGCAGTACTTC. As protein: CASSLVRDSYEQYF. Based on the CDR3 plus reference TRBV5-4 and TRBJ2-7, the full variable domain is ETGVTQSPTHLIKTRGQQVTLRCSSQSGHNTVSWYQQALGQGPQFIFQYYREEENGRGNFPPRFSGLQFPNYSSELNVNALELDDSALYLCASSLVRDSYEQYFGPGTRLTVT.